The source of this T cell receptor beta chain is a study of persistence of HIV-infected CD4 T cells. Turning to the study itself: Donors had been on suppressive ART for a median of approximately eight years. Study results and limitations: Rare CMV-responding cells carrying HIV-1 proviruses were not analyzed separately for TCR.

As to this clone: Its specificity is unknown.

The immunoSEQ assay was version 4, run in survey mode. Method: immunoSEQ multiplex PCR; TCRdb's copy keeps in-frame clones and lacks some. Here the sample spans some 39,000 clones, approximately 78% being singletons. Cells were stimulated with overlapping HIV-1 Gag 15-mer peptides. Memory cells lacking CD40L and CD69 with high CD45RO were sorted. V lost 5 bases and J 3 bases, leaving 7 bases between the germline ends. CDR1 is SEHNR, CDR2 FQNEAQ, per germline (reference sequence). The CDR3 loop spans 12 amino acids. Sequencing used cultured CD4+ T cells from PBMCs, obtained from a patient who received antiretroviral therapy. The chain employs TRBV7-9 and TRBJ1-1; D is unresolved. The TCR was taken from an adult with HIV. The donor label of this sample is uncertain. In nucleotides, the CDR3 is TGTGCCAGCAGCGGCCGGGACACTGAAGCTTTCTTT. Residues: CASSGRDTEAFF.